This entry lists 10 T cell receptor beta chains sequenced from one sample in a study of CD8+ T cells in alopecia areata. RNA, once extracted, was reverse transcribed into cDNA for use as the sequencing template. Clones were read by immunoSEQ multiplex PCR, and TCRdb kept only the in-frame ones, dropping some. Altogether about 97,000 clones are present, around 45% being singletons, with the ten largest covering 1% to 1.5%. Sequencing input: CD4+ T cells sorted from blood. The receptors shown here come from a human donor with alopecia areata.

The rearrangement joins TRBV29-1 to TRBJ2-3, with D perhaps TRBD2 (5 bases). The V gene's germline CDR1 is SQVTM and CDR2 ANQGSEA. V lost 3 bases to trimming and J lost 4 bases, with 17 bases between them. This CDR3 contains 15 residues. The CDR3: CSVDGGAGNPDTQYF. The CDR3 region has the DNA TGCAGCGTTGATGGAGGCGCCGGCAACCCAGATACGCAGTATTTT.

The rearrangement uses TRBV2 and TRBJ2-7, with D perhaps given as TRBD1 or TRBD2 (6 bases each). CDR1 is SNHLY and CDR2 is FYNNEI in the germline V gene. This CDR3 has 14 residues. V was clipped by 4 bases and J by 7 bases, with 17 bases between them. The CDR3, as DNA: TGTGCCAGCAGTGTCTTAGGGGGGATCGAGGAGCAGTACTTC. Translating gives CASSVLGGIEEQYF.

The chain employs TRBV5-1 and TRBJ2-5, with D possibly TRBD1 on 5 matching bases. The end of the DNA is better explained by TRBJ2-7, so the J call may be wrong. The germline gives CDR1 SGHRS, CDR2 YFSETQ. The CDR3 consists of 12 residues. The CDR3, as DNA: TGCGCCAGCAGCGTGGACCAGGGCGAGCAGTACTTC. Residues: CASSVDQGEQYF.

The chain employs TRBV7-2 and TRBJ2-7; 9 bases map to TRBD1. Germline lookup yields CDR1 SGHTA and CDR2 FQGNSA. V was clipped by 7 bases and J by 9 bases; unmatched bases: 16. This CDR3 has 15 residues. The CDR3 protein is CASNRDRVLGGVQYF. For the CDR3, the DNA is TGTGCCAGCAACCGGGACAGGGTTTTAGGAGGTGTGCAGTACTTC.

The chain recombines TRBV5-4 with TRBJ2-7; D gene ambiguous. Germline V lookup: CDR1 SGHNT, CDR2 YYREEE (reference sequence). This CDR3 has 14 amino acids. Between the trimmed V and J ends, which lost 0 bases and 1 base, there was a span of 8 bases. The CDR3, as DNA: TGTGCCAGCAGCTTGGTGGCCGATTCCTACGAGCAGTACTTC. It codes for CASSLVADSYEQYF.

For this clone: The same CDR3 is also encoded by other DNA sequences in this sample. CDR3 in DNA: TGCAGCGTTACATCGTCCTACGAGCAGTACTTC. Its protein product is CSVTSSYEQYF. This chain connects TRBV29-1 to TRBJ2-7; D is unresolved. V was pared by 5 bases and J by 1 base, with 6 bases between. The CDR3 loop spans 11 amino acids. Germline assignment: CDR1 SQVTM and CDR2 ANQGSEA.

The CDR3 is CASSQERRTQETQYF. CDR3 coding DNA: TGCGCCAGCAGCCAAGAGAGGAGGACCCAAGAGACCCAGTACTTC. J is TRBJ2-5 and V is TRBV4-1; D is perhaps TRBD2 (5 bases). Germline values: CDR1 MGHRA, CDR2 YSYEKL. Trimming shortened V by 0 bases and J by 1 base, and 9 bases separated the two germline ends. The CDR3 is made up of 15 amino acids.

This clone was observed once. This chain connects TRBV29-1 to TRBJ1-1; TRBD1 might be the D (5 bases). The CDR3 is 12 residues long. CDR1 is SQVTM, CDR2 ANQGSEA, per germline. The V and J ends lost 6 bases and 10 bases respectively, with 18 bases between them. The CDR3 loop is CSVGRWGVGAFF. The CDR3 DNA is TGCAGCGTCGGGAGGTGGGGGGTAGGAGCTTTCTTT.

The chain links TRBV28 to TRBJ2-1; D perhaps matches TRBD1 (6 bases). Trimming removed 3 bases at V and 8 bases at J, with 17 bases between. Germline V gene lookup returns CDR1 MDHEN and CDR2 SYDVKM. The CDR3 covers 15 residues. The DNA of the CDR3 is TGTGCCAGCAGTTTCCCAGGGGCCCACACCGATGAGCAGTTCTTC. It specifies CASSFPGAHTDEQFF.

The chain has TRBV4-1 and TRBJ2-7; 9 bases are shared with TRBD2. CDR1 and CDR2 from the germline V gene are MGHRA and YSYEKL. V gave up 0 bases and J gave up 1 base; unmatched junction bases: 7. The CDR3 loop spans 17 amino acids. In DNA form, the CDR3 reads TGCGCCAGCAGCCAAGATAGGCCTAGCGGGGTGTCCTACGAGCAGTACTTC. Encoded protein: CASSQDRPSGVSYEQYF.